Only one count was recorded for the clone carrying this TCR beta chain. These data belong to a study of blood T cell repertoires in COVID-19. Study summary: The analysed material was cDNA or gDNA that came from T cells, B-cell-depleted T cells, or PBMCs.

Generated by immunoSEQ multiplex PCR, the TCRdb table keeps only in-frame clones and is missing some. The top ten clones hold about 2% of a sample with 200,000 to 250,000 clones, 70% to 90% of them seen once. From germline, CDR1 is SGHTA and CDR2 FQGNSA. Trimming cost V 3 bases and J 0 bases; bases outside gene matches: 4. The CDR3 contains 15 residues. This rearrangement joins TRBV7-2 to TRBJ2-7; 8 bases are a match to TRBD2. The TCR originated in a man aged 25 to 45 who had recovered from COVID-19. Sequencing was done on a sample of peripheral blood. The DNA of the CDR3 is TGTGCCAGCAGCTTTAGACTAGCGAGCTCCTACGAGCAGTACTTC. This gives the protein CASSFRLASSYEQYF.